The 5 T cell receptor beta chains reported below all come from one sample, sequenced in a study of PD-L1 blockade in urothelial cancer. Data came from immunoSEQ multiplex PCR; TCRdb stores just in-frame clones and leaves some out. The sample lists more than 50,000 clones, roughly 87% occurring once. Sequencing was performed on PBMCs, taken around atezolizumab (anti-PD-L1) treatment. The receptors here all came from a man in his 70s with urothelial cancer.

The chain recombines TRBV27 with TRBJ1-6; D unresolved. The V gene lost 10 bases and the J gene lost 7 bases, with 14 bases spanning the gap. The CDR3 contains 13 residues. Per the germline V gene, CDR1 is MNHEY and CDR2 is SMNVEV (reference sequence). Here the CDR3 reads CATATAENSPLHF. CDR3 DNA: TGTGCCACCGCCACGGCGGAGAATTCACCCCTCCACTTT.

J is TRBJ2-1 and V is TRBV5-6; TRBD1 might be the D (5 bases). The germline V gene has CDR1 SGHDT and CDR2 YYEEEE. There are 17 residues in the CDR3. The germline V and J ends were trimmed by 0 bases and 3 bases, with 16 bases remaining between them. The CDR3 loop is CASSLDLGGAIYNEQFF. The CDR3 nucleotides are TGTGCCAGCAGCTTGGACCTGGGTGGGGCCATCTACAATGAGCAGTTCTTC.

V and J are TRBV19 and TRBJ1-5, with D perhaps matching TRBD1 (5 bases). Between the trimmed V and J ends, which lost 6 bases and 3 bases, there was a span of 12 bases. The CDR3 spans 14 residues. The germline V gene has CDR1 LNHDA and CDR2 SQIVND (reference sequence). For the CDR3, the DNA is TGTGCCAGTAGACTCGACAGCGACAATCAGCCCCAGCATTTT. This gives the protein CASRLDSDNQPQHF.

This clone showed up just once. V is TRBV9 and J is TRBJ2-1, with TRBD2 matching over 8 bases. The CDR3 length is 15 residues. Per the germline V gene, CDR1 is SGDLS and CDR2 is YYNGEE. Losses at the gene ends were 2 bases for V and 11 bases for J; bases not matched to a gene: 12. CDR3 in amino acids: CASSVTGGAIGKQFF. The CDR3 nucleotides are TGTGCCAGCAGCGTCACGGGAGGGGCGATAGGAAAGCAGTTCTTC.

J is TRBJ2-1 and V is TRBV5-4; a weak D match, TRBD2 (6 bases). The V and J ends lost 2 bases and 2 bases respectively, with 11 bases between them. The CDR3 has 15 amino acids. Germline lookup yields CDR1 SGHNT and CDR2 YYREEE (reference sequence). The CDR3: CASSFSGSAYNEQFF. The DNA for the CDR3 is TGTGCCAGCAGCTTTTCCGGGAGCGCCTACAATGAGCAGTTCTTC.